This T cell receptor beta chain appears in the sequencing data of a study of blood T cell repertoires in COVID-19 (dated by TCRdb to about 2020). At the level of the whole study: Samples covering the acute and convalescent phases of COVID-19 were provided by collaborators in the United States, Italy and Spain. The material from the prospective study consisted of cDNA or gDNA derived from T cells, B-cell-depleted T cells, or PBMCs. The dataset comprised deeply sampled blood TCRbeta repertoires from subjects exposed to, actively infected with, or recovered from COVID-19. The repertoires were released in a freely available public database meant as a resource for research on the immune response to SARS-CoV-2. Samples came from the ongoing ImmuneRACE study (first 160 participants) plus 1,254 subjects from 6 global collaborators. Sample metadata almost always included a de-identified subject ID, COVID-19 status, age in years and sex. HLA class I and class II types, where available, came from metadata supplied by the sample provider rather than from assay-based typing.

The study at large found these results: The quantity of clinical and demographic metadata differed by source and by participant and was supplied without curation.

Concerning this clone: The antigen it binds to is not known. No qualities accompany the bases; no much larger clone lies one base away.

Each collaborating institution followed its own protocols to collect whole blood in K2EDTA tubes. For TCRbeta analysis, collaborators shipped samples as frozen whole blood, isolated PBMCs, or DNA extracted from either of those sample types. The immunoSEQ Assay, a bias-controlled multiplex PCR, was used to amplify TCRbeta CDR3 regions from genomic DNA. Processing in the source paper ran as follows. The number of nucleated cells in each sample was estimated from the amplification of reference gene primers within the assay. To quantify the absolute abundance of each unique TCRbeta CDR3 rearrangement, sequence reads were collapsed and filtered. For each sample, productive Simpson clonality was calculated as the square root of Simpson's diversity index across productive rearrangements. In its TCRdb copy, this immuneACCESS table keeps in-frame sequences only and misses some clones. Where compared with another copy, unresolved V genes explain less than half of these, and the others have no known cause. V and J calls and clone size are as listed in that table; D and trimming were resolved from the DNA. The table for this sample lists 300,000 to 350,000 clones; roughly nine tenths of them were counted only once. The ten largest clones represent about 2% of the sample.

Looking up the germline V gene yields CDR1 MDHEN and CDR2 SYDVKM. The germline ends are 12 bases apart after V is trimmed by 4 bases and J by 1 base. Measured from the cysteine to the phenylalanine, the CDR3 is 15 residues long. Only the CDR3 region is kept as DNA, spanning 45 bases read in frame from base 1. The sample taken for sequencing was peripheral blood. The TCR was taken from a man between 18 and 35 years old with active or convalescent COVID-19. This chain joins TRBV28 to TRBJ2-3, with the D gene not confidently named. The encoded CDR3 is CASSYLGEGTDTQYF. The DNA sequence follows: TGTGCCAGCAGTTATCTAGGTGAGGGCACAGATACGCAGTATTTT.